The rows below give T cell receptor beta chains drawn from one sample of a study of metastatic and nonmetastatic thyroid tumors. With MiXCR, TCRdb reprocessed the PCR reads. This sample has some 7,300 clones; about 18% occur once, and the top ten carry 24%. The sequenced material came from adjacent normal tissue. Source of these receptors: a male donor with papillary thyroid cancer or a benign thyroid nodule (not recorded which). Some clones in this sample may be carry-over from other donors' samples. Each CDR3 is given with its conserved first and last residue. The order of the fields is V gene, clone size, D gene, J gene, CDR3 protein, CDR3 DNA. A D gene is named only where the DNA matches it firmly. A row's size may be missing; if present it is once, few, many or a size class.

>TRBV12-3/TRBV12-4|many|NA|TRBJ2-3
CASSFGRGGTDTQYF
TGTGCCAGCAGTTTCGGCAGGGGGGGAACAGATACGCAGTATTTT
>TRBV6-2/TRBV6-3|NA|NA|TRBJ1-5
CASLPSGENQPQHF
TGTGCCAGCCTCCCCTCAGGGGAAAATCAGCCCCAGCATTTT
>TRBV5-1|NA|NA|TRBJ1-1
CASSSGVPNTEAFF
TGCGCCAGCAGCTCGGGTGTCCCAAACACTGAAGCTTTCTTT
>TRBV20-1|NA|NA|TRBJ1-3
CSAGGWPTIYF
TGCAGTGCTGGGGGGTGGCCCACCATATATTTT
>TRBV28|medium-sized|TRBD2|TRBJ2-2
CASSSRRQGGRELFF
TGTGCCAGCAGCTCTAGGCGGCAGGGAGGGCGGGAGCTGTTTTTT
>TRBV7-9|NA|TRBD1|TRBJ1-1
CASSLAGTENTEAFF
TGTGCCAGCAGCTTAGCGGGGACAGAGAACACTGAAGCTTTCTTT
>TRBV11-2|few|TRBD1|TRBJ1-6
CASSWGTGKSSPLHF
TGTGCCAGCAGTTGGGGGACAGGGAAGAGTTCACCCCTCCACTTT
>TRBV2|NA|NA|TRBJ2-6
CASRPGLGANVLTF
TGTGCCAGCAGACCAGGGCTCGGGGCCAACGTCCTGACTTTC
>TRBV5-1|NA|TRBD1|TRBJ2-7
CASSPAGGQGAYEQYF
TGCGCCAGCAGCCCGGCGGGGGGACAGGGGGCCTACGAGCAGTACTTC
>TRBV5-1|NA|TRBD1|TRBJ2-3
CASTRGQGTDTQYF
TGCGCCAGCACCAGGGGGCAGGGTACAGATACGCAGTATTTT
>TRBV6-1|NA|NA|TRBJ1-6
CASSEAGRANSPLHF
TGTGCCAGCAGTGAGGCGGGCAGGGCAAATTCACCCCTCCACTTT
>TRBV6-1|medium-sized|TRBD2|TRBJ2-1
CASKLGLGQWGEQFF
TGTGCCAGCAAGCTGGGACTAGGACAGTGGGGGGAGCAGTTCTTC
>TRBV6-1|many|NA|TRBJ1-2
CASSESGDLYGYTF
TGTGCCAGCAGTGAATCAGGGGACCTCTATGGCTACACCTTC
>TRBV7-4|NA|TRBD1|TRBJ1-3
CASSKGSDRGNTIYF
TGTGCCAGCAGCAAGGGTTCGGACAGGGGAAACACCATATATTTT
>TRBV11-3|NA|NA|TRBJ1-1
CASSLDGTDTEAFF
TGTGCCAGCAGCTTAGATGGGACCGACACTGAAGCTTTCTTT
>TRBV20-1|few|NA|TRBJ2-7
CSARGRDTYEQYF
TGCAGTGCTAGGGGCAGGGACACCTACGAGCAGTACTTC
>TRBV6-1|few|NA|TRBJ2-7
CAARQGTIEGYYEQYF
TGTGCCGCCAGGCAGGGGACTATCGAGGGCTACTACGAGCAGTACTTC
>TRBV19|medium-sized|NA|TRBJ1-1
CASNGIGVSEAFF
TGTGCCAGTAACGGAATAGGTGTTTCTGAAGCTTTCTTT
>TRBV20-1|few|TRBD1|TRBJ1-1
CSASLRDRSTEAFF
TGCAGTGCTAGTCTCAGGGACAGATCCACTGAAGCTTTCTTT
>TRBV7-3|NA|NA|TRBJ1-6
CASSSGRENSPLHF
TGTGCCAGCAGCTCCGGCAGGGAAAATTCACCCCTCCACTTT
>TRBV12-3/TRBV12-4|medium-sized|TRBD2|TRBJ2-7
CASSFLLAGGSHVRREQYF
TGTGCCAGCAGTTTCCTCTTAGCGGGAGGCTCTCACGTTCGTCGGGAGCAGTACTTC
>TRBV24-1|medium-sized|NA|TRBJ2-3
CATSVGRAVSTDTQYF
TGTGCCACCAGTGTGGGGCGGGCGGTGAGCACAGATACGCAGTATTTT
>TRBV6-1|NA|NA|TRBJ2-5
CASSVDGKTQYF
TGTGCCAGCAGTGTTGATGGAAAGACCCAGTACTTC
>TRBV6-1|many|TRBD2|TRBJ2-1
CATGLAGPNEQFF
TGTGCCACCGGACTAGCGGGACCCAATGAGCAGTTCTTC
>TRBV11-2|once|TRBD2|TRBJ2-3
CASRTGTNTDTQYF
TGTGCCAGCAGGACCGGGACTAACACGGATACGCAGTATTTT
>TRBV6-1|few|NA|TRBJ2-7
CASSASGQSYEQYF
TGTGCCAGCAGTGCTAGTGGACAGTCCTACGAGCAGTACTTC
>TRBV5-1|once|NA|TRBJ1-2
CASSGTSHYGYTF
TGCGCCAGCTCGGGGACATCCCACTATGGCTACACCTTC
>TRBV6-5|many|NA|TRBJ1-2
CASSYFRGIGYGYTF
TGTGCCAGCAGTTACTTTCGGGGCATCGGCTATGGCTACACCTTC
>TRBV28|few|TRBD1|TRBJ2-3
CASSRGTDTQYF
TGTGCCAGCTCCAGGGGGACAGATACGCAGTATTTT
>TRBV6-1|many|NA|TRBJ1-6
CASSPQGLNSPLHF
TGTGCCAGCAGTCCCCAAGGACTAAATTCACCCCTCCACTTT
>TRBV6-1|large|TRBD1|TRBJ2-1
CASSVWTGGRSNEQFF
TGTGCCAGCAGTGTCTGGACAGGGGGTAGAAGCAATGAGCAGTTCTTC
>TRBV10-3|NA|NA|TRBJ2-1
CAISEPPFGGNEQFF
TGTGCCATCAGTGAGCCCCCCTTTGGGGGCAATGAGCAGTTCTTC
>TRBV5-1|NA|NA|TRBJ1-1
CTSSLMGGTDEAFF
TGCACCAGCAGCCTAATGGGGGGAACGGATGAAGCTTTCTTT
>TRBV11-3|NA|NA|TRBJ2-3
CASSPMGGGPDTQYF
TGTGCCAGCAGCCCAATGGGTGGGGGGCCAGATACGCAGTATTTT
>TRBV6-5|few|NA|TRBJ1-2
CASSYGSYGYTF
TGTGCCAGCAGCTATGGCAGCTATGGCTACACCTTC
>TRBV4-2|many|TRBD2|TRBJ2-7
CASSQEAASGTYEQYF
TGTGCCAGCAGCCAAGAAGCGGCTAGCGGGACCTACGAGCAGTACTTC
>TRBV6-2/TRBV6-3|few|NA|TRBJ1-6
CASRWTPNNSPLHF
TGTGCCAGCAGATGGACACCGAATAATTCACCCCTCCACTTT
>TRBV19|medium-sized|NA|TRBJ2-1
CASSPRGGPYNEQFF
TGTGCCAGTAGTCCCCGAGGGGGACCCTACAATGAGCAGTTCTTC
>TRBV7-9|NA|NA|TRBJ1-5
CASSFRDQPQHF
TGTGCCAGCAGCTTTAGAGATCAGCCCCAGCATTTT
>TRBV6-2/TRBV6-3|few|NA|TRBJ1-5
CASNRVDSNQPQHF
TGTGCCAGCAACAGGGTCGATAGCAATCAGCCCCAGCATTTT
>TRBV27|medium-sized|NA|TRBJ2-1
CASSSGSTYNEQFF
TGTGCCAGCAGTTCCGGGAGCACATACAATGAGCAGTTCTTC
>TRBV7-9|NA|NA|TRBJ1-2
CASSPDHYNYGYTF
TGTGCCAGCAGCCCCGACCACTATAACTATGGCTACACCTTC
>TRBV5-1|few|NA|TRBJ2-3
CASSLVPDRLTDTQYF
TGCGCCAGCAGCTTGGTCCCCGACAGGTTGACAGATACGCAGTATTTT
>TRBV12-3/TRBV12-4|few|NA|TRBJ2-3
CACSLAGADTQYF
TGTGCCTGCAGTTTAGCAGGGGCAGATACGCAGTATTTT
>TRBV19|NA|NA|TRBJ1-6
CASTREDNSPLHF
TGTGCCAGTACCAGGGAGGATAATTCACCCCTCCACTTT
>TRBV19|NA|TRBD1|TRBJ1-5
CASSDLPGQKLYQPQHF
TGTGCCAGTAGCGATCTCCCGGGACAGAAACTATATCAGCCCCAGCATTTT
>TRBV14|many|NA|TRBJ1-1
CASSQAGQRATEAFF
TGTGCCAGCAGCCAAGCCGGACAGAGGGCCACTGAAGCTTTCTTT
>TRBV15|few|NA|TRBJ2-7
CATSRDIPLGEQYF
TGTGCCACCAGCAGAGATATCCCACTTGGCGAGCAGTACTTC
>TRBV19|many|NA|TRBJ2-7
CASSVGLGISYEQYF
TGTGCCAGTAGTGTGGGATTGGGGATATCCTACGAGCAGTACTTC
>TRBV20-1|once|TRBD2|TRBJ2-3
CSARSGTRGRYRQYF
TGCAGTGCTAGGTCCGGGACTAGAGGGAGATATAGGCAGTATTTT
>TRBV30|few|TRBD2|TRBJ2-7
CAWREREAYEQYF
TGTGCCTGGAGAGAGCGGGAGGCATACGAGCAGTACTTC
>TRBV20-1|many|TRBD1|TRBJ2-2
CSARGTGATGELFF
TGCAGTGCTAGAGGGACAGGGGCCACCGGGGAGCTGTTTTTT